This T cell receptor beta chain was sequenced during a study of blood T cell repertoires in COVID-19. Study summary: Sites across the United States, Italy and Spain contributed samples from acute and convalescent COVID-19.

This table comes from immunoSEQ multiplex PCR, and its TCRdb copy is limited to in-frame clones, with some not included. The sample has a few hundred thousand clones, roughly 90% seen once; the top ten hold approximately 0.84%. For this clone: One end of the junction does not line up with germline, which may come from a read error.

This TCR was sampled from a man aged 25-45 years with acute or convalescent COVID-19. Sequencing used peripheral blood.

CDR3 residues: CASSQGQPYEQYF. The CDR3 DNA reads TGTGCTAGCAGCCAGGGACAGCCTTACGAGCAGTACTTC. This chain connects TRBV7-7 to TRBJ2-7, with 7 bases aligning to TRBD1. CDR1 and CDR2 from the germline V gene are SSHAT and FNYEAQ (reference sequence). This CDR3 spans 13 amino acids.